These T cell receptor beta chains were read from a single sample in a study of cytomegalovirus exposure and HLA in healthy donors. Assay used: immunoSEQ multiplex PCR; TCRdb lists only in-frame clones, some missing. The sample lists around 220,000 clones, 60% to 80% seen once, with around 1.7% in the top ten. Sequenced: PBMCs. These receptors all come from a young man in good health and CMV-seronegative. CDR3s include the opening cysteine and the closing phenylalanine or tryptophan. The order of the fields is V gene, CDR3 protein.

TRBV7-9 | CASSPRQGSYEQYF
TRBV28 | CASSTTGVNEKLFF
TRBV19 | CASSIPGTANEKLFF
TRBV30 | CAWSGQGGPQHF
TRBV11-2 | CASSLERGSLEQYF
TRBV10-2 | CASSDGYEQYF
TRBV11-2 | CASSLVQGATGELFF
TRBV10-1 | CASSESEERESGTDTQYF
TRBV7-2 | CASSFAGTGHTGLFF
TRBV30 | CACGPGKRGLGELFF
TRBV7-2 | CASSLDGGFTDTQYF
TRBV11-2 | CASSLETGPTYEQYF
TRBV5-1 | CASSLALGGADTQYF
TRBV28 | CASTSGQTTEAFF
TRBV4-1 | CASSQDDRTDKISPLHF
TRBV28 | CASSLGQGKTEAFF
TRBV5-1 | CASRQGGGTEETQYF
TRBV7-3 | CASSSGNSYEQYF
TRBV11-2 | CASSFRDRVNEQYF
TRBV30 | CAWSHRAQGNQPQHF
TRBV7-2 | CASSPRLAGELQETQYF
TRBV7-9 | CSSSFPSGGPTEAFF
TRBV5-1 | CASSYRTASYNEQFF
TRBV7-8 | CASSFRRGGLNTEAFF
TRBV11-3 | CASSQRTGRDTGELFF
TRBV4-1 | CASSPSIQGNTEAFF
TRBV7-9 | CASSLAEHETQYF
TRBV5-6 | CASSLGGEHGYTF
TRBV5-1 | CASSLTANSYEQYF
TRBV5-1 | CASSDRRGNEQFF
TRBV6-5 | CASSWTGTANTGELFF
TRBV7-8 | CASSLGTGASGANVLTF
TRBV5-1 | CASSPGQALSGYTF
TRBV4-1 | CASSQDRGSYEQYF
TRBV7-8 | CASSLVVGFGNSPLHF
TRBV9 | CASSSGTGGTEAFF
TRBV11-2 | CASSLERAVTNEKLFF
TRBV28 | CASSLNYEQYF
TRBV7-7 | CASSLGGDGQETQYF
TRBV7-7 | CASSVGQGDQETQYF
TRBV5-1 | CASGQVELDTQYF
TRBV4-1 | CASSQDGGGGTDTQYF
TRBV7-8 | CASSRLAASYEQYF
TRBV5-1 | CASSLGSGARETQYF
TRBV28 | CASSTQGTDEKLFF
TRBV7-9 | CASSSGQGIPSPYNEQFF
TRBV15 | CATSKEAKNTEAFF
TRBV5-6 | CASSLVRGLSYEQYF